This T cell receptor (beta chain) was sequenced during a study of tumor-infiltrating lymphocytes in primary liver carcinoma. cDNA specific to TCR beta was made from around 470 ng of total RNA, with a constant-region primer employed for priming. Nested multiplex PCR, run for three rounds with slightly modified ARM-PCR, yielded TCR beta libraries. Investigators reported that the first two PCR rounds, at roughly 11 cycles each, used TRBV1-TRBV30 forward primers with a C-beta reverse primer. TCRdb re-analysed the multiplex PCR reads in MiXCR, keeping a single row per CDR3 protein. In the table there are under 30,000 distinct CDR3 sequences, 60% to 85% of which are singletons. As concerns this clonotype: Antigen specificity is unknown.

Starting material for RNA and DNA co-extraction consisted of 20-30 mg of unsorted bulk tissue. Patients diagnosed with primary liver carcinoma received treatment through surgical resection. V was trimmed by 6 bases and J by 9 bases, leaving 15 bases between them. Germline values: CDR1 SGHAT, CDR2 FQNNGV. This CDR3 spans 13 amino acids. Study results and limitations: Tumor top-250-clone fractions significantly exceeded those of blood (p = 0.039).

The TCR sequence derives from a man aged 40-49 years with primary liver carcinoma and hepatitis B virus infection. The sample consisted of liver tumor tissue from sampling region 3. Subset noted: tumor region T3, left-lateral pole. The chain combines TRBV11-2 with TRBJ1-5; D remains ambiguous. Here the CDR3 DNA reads TGTGCCAGCAGTCAGCAGAGCAGTCGGCCCCAGCATTTT. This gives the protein CASSQQSSRPQHF.